This TCR beta chain was identified in a study of blood T cells in healthy people across ages. Study-wide results and caveats: CMV infection status of these donors was not known. Versus aged donors, long-lived donors had higher diversity and more naive CD4+ cells. The fall in TCR beta diversity per million T cells was roughly linear with age.

In its sample, this clonotype was seen once. Its antigen is still unknown. Individuals who donated were healthy Caucasians from Russia aged roughly 6 to 100. Alongside a J-beta primer mix, a sample-barcoded 5' primer served in a second PCR lasting about 6 to 11 cycles. TCRdb re-analysed the 5' RACE reads in MiXCR, keeping a single row per CDR3 protein. This sample carries approximately 830,000 distinct CDR3 sequences, about 62% of them seen once, and the ten largest clones take approximately 30%. This CDR3 comprises 17 residues. With V trimmed by 9 bases and J by 1 base, 10 bases remained unmatched. Per the germline V gene, CDR1 is SSHAT and CDR2 is FNYEAQ (reference sequence).

The chain has TRBV7-7 and TRBJ2-6, with 9 bases matching TRBD1. Sample: blood. The clonotype was recovered from a young man in good health. CDR3: CASSGGTGRSGANVLTF. CDR3 in DNA: TGTGCCAGTAGCGGCGGGACAGGGCGATCTGGGGCCAACGTCCTGACTTTC.